These T cell receptor beta chains were read from a single sample in a study of identical twins. TCRdb recomputed calls from the 5' RACE reads with MiXCR, one row per CDR3 protein. Altogether approximately 690,000 distinct CDR3 sequences are present, 5.5% to 7.5% being singletons, with the ten largest covering under 2%. Sequencing was done on a sample of naive T cells sorted from blood. These receptor sequences come from a young man in good health. Each CDR3 is given with its conserved first and last residue. The D gene is left open where the match is weak. For some rows the clone size is stated as once, few or many, or as a class when expanded; others skip it.

D: NA
V: TRBV2
size: many
J: TRBJ1-4
DNA: TGTGCCAGCAGCCCCGGTCCCGAAAAACTGTTTTTT
CDR3: CASSPGPEKLFF

D: TRBD1
V: TRBV20-1
size: many
J: TRBJ1-1
DNA: TGCAGTGCTAGGACAGGGGCAGGGGGCACTGAAGCTTTCTTT
CDR3: CSARTGAGGTEAFF

D: NA
V: TRBV5-6
size: many
J: TRBJ2-3
DNA: TGTGCCAGCAGCTTTTATGGGGCAGCCACAGATACGCAGTATTTT
CDR3: CASSFYGAATDTQYF

D: TRBD2
V: TRBV12-3/TRBV12-4
size: NA
J: TRBJ2-1
DNA: TGTGCCAGCAGTTTAGTAGGTAGCGGGATGATGCATGAGCAGTTCTTC
CDR3: CASSLVGSGMMHEQFF

D: NA
V: TRBV15
size: NA
J: TRBJ1-2
DNA: TGTGCCACCAGCAGAGACGGACAGCAAGGCTACACCTTC
CDR3: CATSRDGQQGYTF

D: NA
V: TRBV13
size: NA
J: TRBJ2-1
DNA: TGTGCCAGCAGCTTCGGGTCGACACGGGGTAATGAGCAGTTCTTC
CDR3: CASSFGSTRGNEQFF

D: NA
V: TRBV6-1
size: many
J: TRBJ1-3
DNA: TGTGCCAGCCAATGGACCTTCTCTGGAAACACCATATATTTT
CDR3: CASQWTFSGNTIYF

D: NA
V: TRBV29-1
size: many
J: TRBJ2-2
DNA: TGCAGCGTTTACCTCCTAGGGCAGGGTTTTAACACCGGGGAGCTGTTTTTT
CDR3: CSVYLLGQGFNTGELFF

D: NA
V: TRBV13
size: NA
J: TRBJ2-3
DNA: TGTGCCAGCAGCCCCAGGAGCAAAAGCCCTACGCAGTATTTT
CDR3: CASSPRSKSPTQYF

D: NA
V: TRBV7-9
size: many
J: TRBJ1-1
DNA: TGTGCCAGCAGACAGGGCCCTGAAGCTTTCTTT
CDR3: CASRQGPEAFF

D: NA
V: TRBV9
size: NA
J: TRBJ2-7
DNA: TGTGCCAGCAGCCCCGGGCAGCGAAATGAGCAGTACTTC
CDR3: CASSPGQRNEQYF

D: TRBD2
V: TRBV11-1
size: NA
J: TRBJ2-2
DNA: TGTGCCAGCAGCAACCCCCCCCTAGCGGGAGGGCCCGACACCGGGGAGCTGTTTTTT
CDR3: CASSNPPLAGGPDTGELFF

D: TRBD2
V: TRBV29-1
size: many
J: TRBJ2-1
DNA: TGCAGCGGTGGGACTAGCGGGAGGGAGCAGTTCTTC
CDR3: CSGGTSGREQFF

D: NA
V: TRBV5-5
size: few
J: TRBJ2-1
DNA: TGTGCCAGCAGCCAAGACGGGGTGGCCTACAATGAGCAGTTCTTC
CDR3: CASSQDGVAYNEQFF

D: NA
V: TRBV12-3/TRBV12-4
size: few
J: TRBJ1-2
DNA: TGTGCCAGCAGTTTTTGGGGGGCGTATGGCTACACCTTC
CDR3: CASSFWGAYGYTF

D: NA
V: TRBV7-9
size: NA
J: TRBJ2-1
DNA: TGTGCCAGCAGCTCTGAGGTTAGCCTTCCCAATGAGCAGTTCTTC
CDR3: CASSSEVSLPNEQFF

D: NA
V: TRBV25-1
size: many
J: TRBJ2-7
DNA: TGTGCCAGCAGTGAATATAGGGTGGGGGCCTACGAGCAGTACTTC
CDR3: CASSEYRVGAYEQYF

D: TRBD1
V: TRBV9
size: many
J: TRBJ1-6
DNA: TGTGCCAGCAGCGCGAGGACAGGGGGTGTCTATTCACCCCTCCACTTT
CDR3: CASSARTGGVYSPLHF

D: TRBD1
V: TRBV5-1
size: many
J: TRBJ2-2
DNA: TGCGCCAGCAGCTCGACAGGGGCCGGGGAGCTGTTTTTT
CDR3: CASSSTGAGELFF

D: TRBD1
V: TRBV7-9
size: many
J: TRBJ1-1
DNA: TGTGCCAGCAGTTCTCACTTAGGACAGGGGGCGCGTGCTGAAGCTTTCTTT
CDR3: CASSSHLGQGARAEAFF